The 12 T cell receptor beta chains presented below share a single source sample, sequenced in a study of cytomegalovirus exposure and HLA in healthy donors. TCRdb's copy holds only in-frame clones and misses some; the assay was immunoSEQ multiplex PCR. Of hundreds of thousands of clones listed, approximately 90% were seen once; the top ten hold 0.83%. Sequenced input: PBMCs. The receptors were gathered from a woman aged 18-29 years in good health and CMV-seronegative.

The gene calls are TRBV27 and TRBJ2-3; 13 nucleotides match TRBD2. The CDR3 runs 17 residues. Per germline, CDR1 MNHEY and CDR2 SMNVEV (reference sequence). The V and J ends lost 5 bases and 6 bases, in that order; junction bases with no gene match: 11. CDR3 sequence (DNA): TGTGCCAGCAGTCCACTAGCGGGGGGGCCTGATGGCGATACGCAGTATTTT. This codes for CASSPLAGGPDGDTQYF.

This chain uses TRBV2 with TRBJ2-5; 13 bases align to TRBD2. This CDR3 spans 16 amino acids. The V gene end was trimmed by 6 bases and the J gene end by 5 bases; junction bases not matched to a gene: 9. Germline CDR1 reads SNHLY; CDR2 reads FYNNEI. CDR3 loop: CASRGTSGNLQETQYF. CDR3 nucleotides: TGTGCCAGCAGAGGGACTAGCGGGAACCTCCAGGAGACCCAGTACTTC.

This chain links TRBV11-2 with TRBJ2-1; 12 nucleotides line up with TRBD2. Germline CDR1 is SGHAT and CDR2 is FQNNGV. This CDR3 is 16 amino acids long. After removal of 5 bases from V and 4 bases from J, the junction contained 6 bases not matched to a gene. The CDR3 loop is CASSDLAGGGYNEQFF. CDR3 sequence (DNA): TGTGCCAGCAGCGACCTAGCGGGAGGGGGTTACAATGAGCAGTTCTTC.

The chain combines TRBV6-4 with TRBJ2-2; TRBD1 is a possible D gene (6 bases). The ends were cut back, 6 bases at V and 3 bases at J, with 11 bases in the middle. The CDR3 is made up of 14 amino acids. Looked up from germline, CDR1 is MRHNA and CDR2 is SNTAGT. The DNA of the CDR3 is TGTGCCAGCAGCACAGGGAGCGACACCGGGGAGCTGTTTTTT. Translation gives CASSTGSDTGELFF.

The V and J genes are TRBV7-9 and TRBJ2-2; the match to TRBD2 covers 8 bases. The V gene's germline CDR1 is SEHNR and CDR2 FQNEAQ (reference sequence). V lost 5 bases, J lost 5 bases, and 4 bases stayed unmatched. The CDR3 is 14 amino acids. The CDR3, as DNA: TGTGCCAGCAGCCCGGGAGGGGGTACCGGGGAGCTGTTTTTT. It yields the protein CASSPGGGTGELFF.

The chain joins TRBV5-6 to TRBJ1-1; TRBD1 agrees at 8 bases. J was trimmed by 3 bases and V by 3 bases; bases with no gene match: 4. The CDR3 has 14 amino acids. Germline CDR1 SGHDT, CDR2 YYEEEE. The CDR3 region has the DNA TGTGCCAGCAGCTCGATACAGGGGGACACTGAAGCTTTCTTT. It encodes CASSSIQGDTEAFF.

A note on this clone: Additional DNA sequences in this sample encode the identical CDR3. The gene calls are TRBV5-1 and TRBJ2-1, with 7 bases fitting TRBD1. Losses at the gene ends were 5 bases for V and 1 base for J; bases not matched to a gene: 6. This CDR3 comprises 15 residues. Germline lookup yields CDR1 SGHRS and CDR2 YFSETQ. This chain's CDR3 is CASSFTGESYNEQFF. CDR3 sequence (DNA): TGCGCCAGCAGTTTTACAGGGGAGTCCTACAATGAGCAGTTCTTC.

This clone was counted a few times. The chain links TRBV6-1 to TRBJ2-7; perhaps TRBD2 as D (6 bases). V was trimmed by 8 bases and J by 3 bases, leaving 17 bases between them. This CDR3 region has 14 residues. Germline V gene data show CDR1 as MNHNS and CDR2 as SASEGT. CDR3 amino acids: CASFYDLGGYEQYF. CDR3 bases: TGTGCCAGCTTTTACGATCTGGGGGGCTACGAGCAGTACTTC.

The chain carries TRBV4-1 and TRBJ2-7, with a possible D match to TRBD1 (7 bases). The CDR3 is 15 residues long. CDR1 and CDR2 from the germline V gene are MGHRA and YSYEKL. V was shortened by 4 bases and J by 5 bases, with 18 bases between the two germline ends. The DNA of the CDR3 is TGCGCCAGCAGCCCGGGATCGCAGGGGGGAAACGAGCAGTACTTC. Residues: CASSPGSQGGNEQYF.

V is TRBV6-9 and J is TRBJ1-6, with D possibly TRBD1 on 5 matching bases. Per germline, CDR1 MNHGY and CDR2 SVAAGI. Trimming pared 7 bases from V and 9 bases from J, leaving 28 bases between. This CDR3 comprises 18 residues. In DNA, the CDR3 is TGTGCCAGCACAATTAACATAGGGGAGGAAGGTAACGGTTCACCCCTCCACTTT. As protein: CASTINIGEEGNGSPLHF.

This chain joins TRBV27 and TRBJ2-7; weak D call: TRBD1 (6 bases). CDR3 length: 13 residues. CDR1 and CDR2 (germline): MNHEY, SMNVEV (reference sequence). V lost 8 bases, J lost 6 bases, and 17 bases lay in between. The CDR3 coding sequence is TGTGCCAGCCCTCCCATAAACAGGGCCGAGCAGTACTTC. Its protein product is CASPPINRAEQYF.

This chain uses TRBV27 with TRBJ2-1, with D possibly being TRBD2 (6 bases). CDR3 length: 14 residues. CDR1 and CDR2 from the germline V gene are MNHEY and SMNVEV (reference sequence). The germline V and J ends were trimmed by 11 bases and 8 bases, with 22 bases remaining between them. The CDR3 loop is CASQPGLLAHEQFF. CDR3 sequence (DNA): TGTGCCTCACAACCGGGACTGTTGGCCCATGAGCAGTTCTTC.